These 30 T cell receptor beta chains came from one sample sequenced in a study of blood T cell repertoires in COVID-19. Libraries were prepared by immunoSEQ multiplex PCR; TCRdb keeps only in-frame clonotypes and omits some of them. The data contain 220,000 or so clones, 75% to 85% of them singletons. What was sequenced was peripheral blood. These receptors came from a woman aged 80 or over with COVID-19, enrolled during active disease.

This sequence joins TRBV4-2 and TRBJ2-2, with D tentatively TRBD1 (6 bases). V gave up 3 bases and J gave up 0 bases, with 14 bases separating them. Germline assignment: CDR1 LGHNA and CDR2 YNFKEQ. CDR3 length equals 17 residues. The CDR3 spells CASSQGAYRTNTGELFF. The CDR3 DNA reads as TGTGCCAGCAGCCAGGGGGCCTACCGAACGAACACCGGGGAGCTGTTTTTT.

The chain combines TRBV7-9 with TRBJ1-4; 8 positions match TRBD1. V dropped 5 bases and J dropped 4; count of bases not matched to a gene: 3. Germline CDR1 SEHNR, CDR2 FQNEAQ (reference sequence). This CDR3 has 14 residues. For the CDR3, the DNA is TGTGCCAGCAGCCGGACAGGGAATAATGAAAAACTGTTTTTT. It specifies CASSRTGNNEKLFF.

V and J are TRBV30 and TRBJ2-7, with a possible D match to TRBD1 (6 bases). The CDR3 is made up of 14 amino acids. From germline, CDR1 is GTSNPN and CDR2 SVGIG (reference sequence). V lost 0 bases and J 9 bases, leaving 18 bases between the germline ends. CDR3 nucleotide sequence: TGTGCCTGGAGTGTCAGGGGCAATCCCGCTGGGCAGTACTTC. Translating it yields CAWSVRGNPAGQYF. Supplemented by reference TRBV30 and TRBJ2-7, the full variable domain reads SQTIHQWPATLVQPVGSPLSLECTVEGTSNPNLYWYRQAAGRGLQLLFYSVGIGQISSEVPQNLSASRPQDRQFILSSKKLLLSDSGFYLCAWSVRGNPAGQYFGPGTRLTVT.

Only a few counts were recorded for this clone. This sequence joins TRBV6-5 and TRBJ1-3; perhaps TRBD1 as D (6 bases). V lost 10 bases to trimming and J lost 0 bases, with 16 bases between them. Germline values: CDR1 MNHEY, CDR2 SVGAGI. CDR3 size: 15 residues. The CDR3 sequence is CATARRGPSGNTIYF. CDR3 sequence (DNA): TGTGCCACCGCCCGGCGGGGGCCCTCTGGAAACACCATATATTTT.

This sequence joins TRBV30 and TRBJ1-6; TRBD1 might be the D (5 bases). The CDR3 is 13 residues long. With 4 bases removed from V and 14 bases from J, the gap between germline ends came to 18 bases. Germline values: CDR1 GTSNPN, CDR2 SVGIG (reference sequence). Written as DNA, the CDR3 is TGTGCCTGGAACGGGCGGGGGGGTAAGACCCTCCACTTT. This gives the protein CAWNGRGGKTLHF.

In regard to this clone: This may stem from a read error, because a much larger clone lies one nucleotide away. The chain combines TRBV7-2 with TRBJ2-7; D is unclear. Per the germline V gene, CDR1 is SGHTA and CDR2 is FQGNSA. The CDR3 length is 11 residues. V was trimmed by 5 bases and J by 2 bases, leaving 4 bases between them. Here the CDR3 reads CASSITYEQYF. The CDR3 DNA is TGTGCCAGCAGCATCACCTACGAGCAGTACTTC.

The chain couples TRBV5-1 to TRBJ2-7, with D perhaps TRBD1 (5 bases). The CDR3 is 13 amino acids. Trimming pared 4 bases from V and 0 bases from J, leaving 8 bases between. The germline V gene has CDR1 SGHRS and CDR2 YFSETQ. This chain's CDR3 is CASSKDNSYEQYF. The CDR3 DNA is TGCGCCAGCAGCAAGGACAACTCCTACGAGCAGTACTTC.

This rearrangement joins TRBV15 to TRBJ1-2; D may be TRBD1 (5 bases). V was cut by 0 bases and J by 8 bases, with 16 bases left in between. Germline values: CDR1 LNHNV, CDR2 YYDKDF (reference sequence). The CDR3 sequence is 15 residues long. The CDR3 DNA reads as TGTGCCACCAGCAGAGATCGTCAGGGCTTAAACGGCTACACCTTC. Amino acids: CATSRDRQGLNGYTF.

The chain recombines TRBV10-3 with TRBJ1-1; 12 bases are a match to TRBD1. The trim removed 2 bases at V and 5 bases at J, leaving 3 bases unmatched. Germline-derived CDR1 and CDR2 are ENHRY and SYGVKD. The CDR3 runs 15 residues. The CDR3 DNA sequence: TGTGCCATCAGTGAGCGGGACAGGGGGCGAACTGAAGCTTTCTTT. Residues: CAISERDRGRTEAFF.

This clone was observed once. The chain is built from TRBV24-1 and TRBJ2-5; D gene unclear. This CDR3 has 13 amino acids. Trimming removed 9 bases at V and 2 bases at J, with 12 bases between. In germline, CDR1 is KGHDR, CDR2 SFDVKD. This CDR3 is CATENPIQETQYF. CDR3 bases: TGTGCCACCGAGAATCCCATTCAAGAGACCCAGTACTTC.

The genes are TRBV21-1 and TRBJ2-5; the DNA was not compared with TRBD1, the D call given in the table. TRBV21-1 is an annotated pseudogene. The CDR3 runs to 14 residues. The CDR3 nucleotides read TGTGCCAGCAGCAAATTGAACAGGGGAGAGACCCAGTACTTC. It yields the protein CASSKLNRGETQYF.

This chain uses TRBV5-1 with TRBJ1-2, with D possibly matching TRBD1 (6 bases). V was cut by 5 bases and J by 1 base, with 18 bases left in between. This CDR3 comprises 16 residues. Germline loops: CDR1 SGHRS, CDR2 YFSETQ. CDR3 residues: CASSFTGQIINYGYTF. The CDR3 DNA reads as TGCGCCAGCAGTTTTACGGGACAAATCATTAACTATGGCTACACCTTC.

The V call is TRBV7-2, the J call TRBJ2-7, with D perhaps matching TRBD2 (5 bases). The CDR3 has 15 amino acids. The germline gives CDR1 SGHTA, CDR2 FQGNSA. V was trimmed by 0 bases and J by 4 bases, leaving 13 bases between them. This chain's CDR3 is CASSLAGSGLYEQYF. The CDR3 DNA follows: TGTGCCAGCAGCTTAGCAGGGAGCGGCTTATACGAGCAGTACTTC. The whole variable domain, filled in from reference TRBV7-2 and TRBJ2-7, reads GAGVSQSPSNKVTEKGKDVELRCDPISGHTALYWYRQSLGQGLEFLIYFQGNSAPDKSGLPSDRFSAERTGGSVSTLTIQRTQQEDSAVYLCASSLAGSGLYEQYFGPGTRLTVT.

The chain couples TRBV18 to TRBJ1-2, with 9 bases aligning to TRBD1. J lost 7 bases, V lost 2 bases, and 8 bases had no gene match. Germline lookup yields CDR1 KGHSH and CDR2 LQKENI. This CDR3 contains 15 residues. CDR3 sequence: CASSPGTGSDGGYTF. The CDR3, as DNA: TGTGCCAGCTCACCAGGGACAGGGTCCGATGGTGGCTACACCTTC.

This rearrangement joins TRBV5-4 to TRBJ2-5; D is perhaps TRBD1 (5 bases). The germline CDR1 and CDR2 sequences are SGHNT and YYREEE (reference sequence). Trimming removed 3 bases from V and 2 bases from J, with 11 bases in between. The CDR3 spans 14 residues. Here the CDR3 reads CASSSQGKQETQYF. CDR3 coding DNA: TGTGCCAGCAGCTCCCAGGGAAAACAAGAGACCCAGTACTTC.

The genes are TRBV2 and TRBJ2-1, with 9 bases aligning to TRBD2. Germline V gene sequence: CDR1 SNHLY, CDR2 FYNNEI. The ends lost 7 bases at V and 3 bases at J; junction bases unmatched: 16. The CDR3 sequence is 18 residues long. CDR3 nucleotide sequence: TGTGCCAGCACCTTCCAGATAGCGACTAGCGGTGGCTACAATGAGCAGTTCTTC. Its translation is CASTFQIATSGGYNEQFF.

This clone appeared a single time. The chain couples TRBV5-1 to TRBJ1-3; D might be TRBD1 (6 bases). This CDR3 has 14 residues. V was clipped by 6 bases and J by 3 bases, with 13 bases between them. The germline V gene encodes CDR1 SGHRS and CDR2 YFSETQ. DNA for the CDR3: TGCGCCAGCAAAGCGGGGGCAGGTGGAAACACCATATATTTT. It translates to CASKAGAGGNTIYF.

The rearrangement uses TRBV10-3 and TRBJ2-1, with 10 positions matching TRBD2. This CDR3 region has 17 residues. The junction had 6 bases not matched to a gene; V was cut back by 2 bases and J by 2 bases. CDR1 and CDR2 from the germline V gene are ENHRY and SYGVKD. The CDR3 sequence: CAISEGPAGGTYNEQFF. The DNA of the CDR3 is TGTGCCATCAGTGAGGGTCCAGCGGGGGGGACCTACAATGAGCAGTTCTTC.

This chain connects TRBV27 to TRBJ2-1, with D possibly TRBD1 on 6 matching bases. The CDR3 is 14 amino acids. Trimming stripped 3 bases from V and 3 bases from J, with 9 bases between. In germline, CDR1 is MNHEY, CDR2 SMNVEV (reference sequence). This CDR3 is CASSFAGDYNEQFF. The CDR3 coding sequence is TGTGCCAGCAGTTTCGCAGGGGACTACAATGAGCAGTTCTTC.

The V gene is TRBV28, the J gene TRBJ2-7; 12 positions match TRBD2. The CDR3 is made up of 15 amino acids. Trimming took 0 bases from V and 5 from J; bases not matched to a gene: 2. Germline V gene data show CDR1 as MDHEN and CDR2 as SYDVKM. DNA for the CDR3: TGTGCCAGCAGTTTATGGACTAGCGGGAGTAACGAGCAGTACTTC. Its translation: CASSLWTSGSNEQYF.

V is TRBV5-1 and J is TRBJ2-2, with D uncertain. V lost 7 bases, J lost 2 bases, and 12 bases lay in between. Germline V gives CDR1 SGHRS, CDR2 YFSETQ. The CDR3 extends over 14 amino acids. For the CDR3, the DNA is TGCGCCAGCGACTTGACTGGTAACACCGGGGAGCTGTTTTTT. Protein product: CASDLTGNTGELFF.

This chain connects TRBV7-3 to TRBJ1-2; no reliable D call. This CDR3 contains 15 residues. The V and J ends lost 4 bases and 3 bases respectively, with 15 bases between them. CDR1 is SGHTA, CDR2 FQGTGA, per germline. CDR3 loop: CASSSQTGSYYGYTF. The CDR3 coding sequence is TGTGCCAGCAGCTCACAAACGGGGTCCTACTATGGCTACACCTTC.

V usage is TRBV7-8 and J usage is TRBJ1-2; no firm D call. The CDR3 runs 12 residues. V lost 5 bases to trimming and J lost 0 bases, with 4 bases between them. CDR1 SGHVS and CDR2 FQNEAQ come from the germline V gene. CDR3 sequence: CASSPSNYGYTF. CDR3 nucleotides: TGTGCCAGCAGCCCATCTAACTATGGCTACACCTTC.

The chain joins TRBV7-8 to TRBJ1-2; 7 bases map to TRBD1. Losses at the gene ends were 5 bases for V and 5 bases for J; bases not matched to a gene: 2. The CDR3 sequence is 12 residues long. The V gene's germline CDR1 is SGHVS and CDR2 FQNEAQ. In DNA, the CDR3 is TGTGCCAGCAGCCAGACAGGGTATGGCTACACCTTC. Amino acids: CASSQTGYGYTF.

J is TRBJ1-1 and V is TRBV6-5, with 7 bases matching TRBD1. J was trimmed by 4 bases and V by 2 bases; bases with no gene match: 4. There are 14 residues in the CDR3. Looked up from germline, CDR1 is MNHEY and CDR2 is SVGAGI. CDR3 sequence reads: CASSYPGGSTEAFF. The CDR3 DNA reads as TGTGCCAGCAGTTACCCAGGGGGAAGCACTGAAGCTTTCTTT.

CDR3 in DNA: TGTGCCAGCAGCCAACTAGCGGGGGGGAAAGACTCCTACAATGAGCAGTTCTTC. It yields the protein CASSQLAGGKDSYNEQFF. This chain uses TRBV3-1 (or the pseudogene TRBV3-2) with TRBJ2-1; 12 nucleotides line up with TRBD2. The CDR3 is made up of 18 amino acids. The V and J ends lost 2 bases and 0 bases, in that order; junction bases with no gene match: 5. Per germline, CDR1 LGHDT and CDR2 YNNKEL (reference sequence).

This chain links TRBV29-1 with TRBJ2-7; a possible D gene is TRBD2 (5 bases). Germline values: CDR1 SQVTM, CDR2 ANQGSEA. V was pared by 5 bases and J by 5 bases, with 16 bases between. The CDR3 is made up of 13 amino acids. This chain's CDR3 is CSVKNPSGNEQYF. CDR3 coding DNA: TGCAGCGTTAAAAACCCCTCCGGGAACGAGCAGTACTTC.

V usage is TRBV5-6 and J usage is TRBJ1-1; no clear D. This CDR3 has 15 residues. Germline V gene lookup returns CDR1 SGHDT and CDR2 YYEEEE. With 2 bases removed from V and 2 bases from J, the gap between germline ends came to 13 bases. CDR3 region: CASSLRLTANTEAFF. The CDR3 nucleotides read TGTGCCAGCAGCTTAAGATTAACAGCAAACACTGAAGCTTTCTTT.

This clone was seen just once. The chain is built from TRBV15 and TRBJ1-2, with 7 positions matching TRBD1. CDR3 size: 16 residues. With V trimmed by 7 bases and J by 4 bases, 15 bases remained unmatched. The V gene's germline CDR1 is LNHNV and CDR2 YYDKDF (reference sequence). The CDR3 region has the DNA TGTGCCACCAAACGATACGGGACAGCCCTTCCCTATGGCTACACCTTC. It codes for CATKRYGTALPYGYTF.

The V and J genes are TRBV5-4 and TRBJ1-2; 9 bases match TRBD1. Germline CDR1 is SGHNT and CDR2 is YYREEE (reference sequence). J lost 6 bases, V lost 4 bases, and 7 bases had no gene match. The CDR3 totals 14 residues. DNA of the CDR3: TGTGCCAGCAGCATCGGGACAGGGAAGGATGGCTACACCTTC. Its protein is CASSIGTGKDGYTF.